What follows are 14 T cell receptor beta chains derived from one specimen sequenced in a study of T cells after yellow fever vaccination. A single record per CDR3 protein comes from TCRdb applying MiXCR to the 5' RACE reads. The table includes over 300,000 distinct CDR3 sequences, 4.1% detected once. The sample consisted of PBMCs, taken 5 days after the yellow fever booster vaccination. All receptors come from a young man who received the YFV17D yellow fever vaccine.

This clonotype was detected ten times or more. The V gene is TRBV3-1, the J gene TRBJ1-6; possible D gene TRBD1, 5 bases. In germline, CDR1 is LGHDT, CDR2 YNNKEL (reference sequence). Trimming shortened V by 4 bases and J by 7 bases, and 20 bases separated the two germline ends. The CDR3 loop spans 17 amino acids. The CDR3 sequence: CASSLSPPPGQNSPLHF. In DNA, the CDR3 is TGTGCCAGCAGCCTTAGCCCCCCCCCGGGGCAAAATTCACCCCTCCACTTT.

This clonotype was seen a handful of times. The V gene is TRBV12-3 or TRBV12-4, the J gene TRBJ2-7, with TRBD1 matching over 10 bases. Trimming removed 5 bases from V and 1 base from J; junction bases left unmatched: 2. The CDR3 runs 14 residues. CDR3 in amino acids: CASSRQGASYEQYV. CDR3 bases: TGTGCCAGCAGTAGACAGGGGGCTTCCTACGAGCAGTACGTC.

This clonotype was counted ten times or more. The V gene is TRBV5-1, the J gene TRBJ2-3; TRBD2 agrees at 7 bases. Germline V gene sequence: CDR1 SGHRS, CDR2 YFSETQ. V lost 3 bases to trimming and J lost 2 bases; unmatched junction nucleotides: 6. This CDR3 comprises 15 residues. CDR3 DNA sequence: TGCGCCAGCAGCTCCGCGGGGGAGTACACAGATACGCAGTATTTT. Its translation: CASSSAGEYTDTQYF.

This clonotype was picked up many times. V and J are TRBV5-1 and TRBJ2-2, with D possibly being TRBD2 (6 bases). The germline CDR1 and CDR2 sequences are SGHRS and YFSETQ. This CDR3 has 15 amino acids. V lost 0 bases and J 6 bases, leaving 12 bases between the germline ends. CDR3 residues: CASSLANWEAGELFF. CDR3 DNA: TGCGCCAGCAGCTTGGCTAATTGGGAGGCCGGGGAGCTGTTTTTT.

This clonotype was found many times. V gene TRBV11-2 combines with J gene TRBJ2-7; TRBD1 matches at 9 bases. CDR1 and CDR2 (germline): SGHAT, FQNNGV. V was clipped by 6 bases and J by 2 bases; unmatched bases: 8. This CDR3 is built from 15 residues. Written as DNA, the CDR3 is TGTGCCAGCAGATCTACAGGGGGCCTGCCCTACGAGCAGTACTTC. Residues: CASRSTGGLPYEQYF.

Only a few counts were recorded for this clonotype. The V call is TRBV6-6, the J call TRBJ1-4; D not resolved. The V and J ends lost 0 bases and 8 bases respectively, with 7 bases between them. This CDR3 has 13 residues. From germline, CDR1 is MNHNY and CDR2 SVGAGI (reference sequence). Written as DNA, the CDR3 is TGTGCCAGCAGTTACTCGTTCGGGGAAAAACTGTTTTTT. It encodes CASSYSFGEKLFF.

This clonotype was counted many times. The V call is TRBV11-3, the J call TRBJ1-1; D might be TRBD1 (6 bases). CDR1 and CDR2 from the germline V gene are SGHNT and YENEEA. Trimming stripped 3 bases from V and 4 bases from J, with 12 bases between. The CDR3 has 14 residues. The CDR3 protein is CASSLSGAATEAFF. CDR3 nucleotides: TGTGCCAGCAGCTTGTCGGGGGCAGCCACTGAAGCTTTCTTT.

The V call is TRBV9, the J call TRBJ1-1; TRBD1 might be the D (5 bases). This CDR3 spans 17 amino acids. V was shortened by 0 bases and J by 0 bases, with 15 bases between the two germline ends. Germline V gives CDR1 SGDLS, CDR2 YYNGEE. The CDR3 nucleotides read TGTGCCAGCAGCGTAGGAACGGGACGTGGGTTGAACACTGAAGCTTTCTTT. Its protein product is CASSVGTGRGLNTEAFF.

This clonotype has a count of ten or more. The chain joins TRBV29-1 to TRBJ2-3; TRBD1 is a possible D gene (7 bases). The CDR3 runs to 14 residues. The V gene lost 4 bases and the J gene lost 6 bases, with 17 bases spanning the gap. Germline lookup yields CDR1 SQVTM and CDR2 ANQGSEA. CDR3 DNA sequence: TGCAGCGTTGTTTTCGAGGAGGGGGCGGATACGCAGTATTTT. Translating it yields CSVVFEEGADTQYF.

The chain couples TRBV7-8 to TRBJ1-5, with TRBD1 as a possible D gene (5 bases). CDR3 size: 14 residues. V lost 5 bases to trimming and J lost 1 base, with 9 bases between them. Germline V lookup: CDR1 SGHVS, CDR2 FQNEAQ. CDR3 in DNA: TGTGCCAGCAGCCTCCGACAGAGCAATCAGCCCCAGCATTTT. As protein: CASSLRQSNQPQHF.

This clonotype was detected a few times. The chain recombines TRBV7-2 with TRBJ2-3, with 7 nucleotides matching TRBD2. The V gene's germline CDR1 is SGHTA and CDR2 FQGNSA. This CDR3 region has 14 residues. Trimming cost V 5 bases and J 4 bases; bases outside gene matches: 6. The CDR3 coding sequence is TGTGCCAGCAGCCCTCATGCGGGGGCAGATACGCAGTATTTT. Amino acids: CASSPHAGADTQYF.

Ten or more counts support this clonotype. The CDR3 region is CASSLPPRPAAGDIQYF. CDR3 nucleotide sequence: TGTGCCAGCAGCTTACCCCCTCGACCCGCCGCCGGGGACATTCAGTACTTC. The chain is built from TRBV7-2 and TRBJ2-4, with D maybe TRBD2 (5 bases). Germline V gives CDR1 SGHTA, CDR2 FQGNSA. V lost 2 bases, J lost 8 bases, and 22 bases lay in between. The CDR3 spans 17 residues.

This clonotype was counted only a few times. CDR3 sequence (DNA): TGTGCCAGCAGCTTAGTAGTGACCCCGGGCAGGGGAGGAGAGACCCAGTACTTC. Translated: CASSLVVTPGRGGETQYF. The chain recombines TRBV7-2 with TRBJ2-5; either TRBD1 or TRBD2 may supply D (6 bases each). The CDR3 sequence is 18 residues long. The germline V gene encodes CDR1 SGHTA and CDR2 FQGNSA. Trimming shortened V by 1 base and J by 4 bases, and 22 bases separated the two germline ends.

The chain employs TRBV7-6 and TRBJ2-5, with TRBD1 matching over 7 bases. This CDR3 comprises 13 residues. V dropped 5 bases and J dropped 7; count of bases not matched to a gene: 7. From germline, CDR1 is SGHVS and CDR2 FNYEAQ. CDR3 bases: TGTGCCAGCAGCCGCGACAGGGTAATGACCCAGTACTTC. Translated, it gives CASSRDRVMTQYF.